These 10 T cell receptor beta chains share one sample of origin, sequenced in a study of CD8 T cells in Susac syndrome. An amount of RNA that ranged from roughly 0.5 to 1 ug was reverse transcribed with random hexamers. TCRdb recomputed calls from the immunoSEQ multiplex PCR reads with MiXCR, one row per CDR3 protein. This sample has under 70,000 distinct CDR3 sequences; approximately 94% occur once, and the top ten carry approximately 0.21%. Sequencing used CD8+ T cells from PBMCs. The receptors derive from a human donor in good health.

The genes are TRBV12-3 or TRBV12-4 and TRBJ2-7; D assignment may be TRBD1 or TRBD2 (5 bases each). This CDR3 has 14 amino acids. Trimming removed 5 bases at V and 7 bases at J, with 18 bases between. The CDR3 is CASSRRDGAGEQYF. The CDR3 region has the DNA TGTGCCAGCAGTCGAAGGGACGGAGCTGGGGAGCAGTACTTC.

The chain carries TRBV10-3 and TRBJ1-1; 7 nucleotides match TRBD1. V shed 6 bases, J shed 0 bases, and the junction held 4 bases outside the gene matches. Germline V gene lookup returns CDR1 ENHRY and CDR2 SYGVKD. CDR3 length: 14 residues. CDR3 sequence (DNA): TGTGCCATCAGGACAGGGAGCATGAACACTGAAGCTTTCTTT. Translating it yields CAIRTGSMNTEAFF.

The V gene is TRBV12-3 or TRBV12-4, the J gene TRBJ1-6; 7 positions agree with TRBD1. The V segment lost 7 bases and the J segment 9 bases; nucleotides outside the gene matches: 9. CDR3 length: 14 residues. The chain's CDR3 is CASTQTGRSSPLHF. As DNA, the CDR3 is TGTGCCAGCACCCAGACAGGGAGGTCTTCACCCCTCCACTTT.

This clonotype was observed once. The junction departs from the called germline gene at one end, perhaps through a read error. The chain joins TRBV7-9 to TRBJ2-7; 8 nucleotides align to TRBD1. Germline V gene data show CDR1 as SEHNR and CDR2 as FQNEAQ (reference sequence). The CDR3 runs to 14 residues. The DNA for the CDR3 is TGTGCCAGCAGCTCGGCGGACAGGGCCTACGGGCAGTACTTC. Translation: CASSSADRAYGQYF.

This clonotype has only one observation. V is TRBV6-2 or TRBV6-3 and J is TRBJ2-7, with D uncertain. V lost 4 bases, J lost 1 base, and 11 bases lay in between. The CDR3 is 14 residues long. Germline loops: CDR1 MNHEY, CDR2 SVGEGT. The CDR3 nucleotides are TGTGCCAGCAGTTCCCTTGGGATTTCCTACGAGCAGTACTTC. Protein: CASSSLGISYEQYF.

V usage is TRBV5-1 and J usage is TRBJ1-1, with D maybe TRBD1 (6 bases). In germline, CDR1 is SGHRS, CDR2 YFSETQ. CDR3 size: 17 residues. Trimming removed 0 bases at V and 1 base at J, with 16 bases between. The CDR3 loop reads CASSLADWGRGNTEAFF. Here the CDR3 DNA reads TGCGCCAGCAGCTTGGCCGATTGGGGCAGGGGGAACACTGAAGCTTTCTTT.

The chain joins TRBV12-3 or TRBV12-4 to TRBJ2-5; perhaps D is TRBD1 or TRBD2 (6 bases each). The CDR3 is made up of 14 amino acids. V dropped 3 bases and J dropped 4 bases, with 12 bases sitting between them. The CDR3 coding sequence is TGTGCCAGCAGTTTGTCGGGGGCGAGAGAGACCCAGTACTTC. Translating gives CASSLSGARETQYF.

V and J are TRBV29-1 and TRBJ2-3, with D possibly being TRBD2 (5 bases). The CDR3 consists of 15 residues. With 7 bases removed from V and 4 bases from J, the gap between germline ends came to 21 bases. In germline, CDR1 is SQVTM, CDR2 ANQGSEA. CDR3 in DNA: TGCAGCGGAGGGCCCCCTATCGAGGGTCCAGATACGCAGTATTTT. It encodes CSGGPPIEGPDTQYF.

This chain joins TRBV27 and TRBJ1-1; D unclear. This CDR3 is built from 13 residues. The germline V gene has CDR1 MNHEY and CDR2 SMNVEV (reference sequence). Deletions cut 3 bases from V and 3 bases from J, with 8 bases between. This CDR3 is CASSLFGDTEAFF. CDR3 nucleotide sequence: TGTGCCAGCAGTTTGTTCGGGGACACTGAAGCTTTCTTT.

The V gene is TRBV29-1, the J gene TRBJ2-5; 12 bases are a match to TRBD2. The junction had 4 bases not matched to a gene; V was cut back by 2 bases and J by 3 bases. The CDR3 is made up of 15 amino acids. Germline CDR1 is SQVTM and CDR2 is ANQGSEA. In nucleotides, the CDR3 is TGCAGCGTTGAATGGCTAGCGGGGGGGGAAGAGACCCAGTACTTC. This sequence encodes CSVEWLAGGEETQYF.